These 10 T cell receptor beta chains came from one sample sequenced in a study of T cell responses to AZD1222 COVID-19 vaccine. The table came from immunoSEQ multiplex PCR; TCRdb's copy has only in-frame clones and leaves some out. Here the sample spans roughly 180,000 clones, roughly nine tenths being singletons. The starting material was peripheral blood, obtained 28 days after the second AZD1222 dose. The source of these receptors is an adult who received the AZD1222 COVID-19 vaccine.

This clone showed up just a few times. The chain combines TRBV6-4 with TRBJ1-5, with TRBD1 matching over 8 bases. This CDR3 is 16 amino acids long. The V segment lost 2 bases and the J segment 2 bases; nucleotides outside the gene matches: 5. CDR1 is MRHNA and CDR2 is SNTAGT in the germline V gene. CDR3 DNA sequence: TGTGCCAGCAGTGACGTGGGGGGACAGGGCAATCAGCCCCAGCATTTT. Its translation: CASSDVGGQGNQPQHF.

The J gene is TRBJ1-2, the V gene TRBV5-4; D uncertain. The CDR3 sequence is 13 residues long. The germline V and J ends were trimmed by 0 bases and 3 bases, with 6 bases remaining between them. Germline V gene sequence: CDR1 SGHNT, CDR2 YYREEE (reference sequence). CDR3 sequence: CASSLDKDYGYTF. CDR3 sequence (DNA): TGTGCCAGCAGCTTGGACAAAGACTATGGCTACACCTTC.

This chain joins TRBV7-2 and TRBJ1-4; D perhaps matches TRBD1 (6 bases). Looked up from germline, CDR1 is SGHTA and CDR2 is FQGNSA. This CDR3 region has 15 residues. V dropped 4 bases and J dropped 1 base, with 10 bases sitting between them. The CDR3 loop reads CASSSQGRTNEKLFF. The CDR3 coding sequence is TGTGCCAGCAGCTCTCAGGGGAGAACTAATGAAAAACTGTTTTTT.

V is TRBV2 and J is TRBJ2-1; 9 bases are shared with TRBD1. After removal of 5 bases from V and 11 bases from J, the junction contained 1 base not matched to a gene. Germline assignment: CDR1 SNHLY and CDR2 FYNNEI. The CDR3 totals 11 residues. DNA for the CDR3: TGTGCCAGCAGTACAGGGGGCAAGCAGTTCTTC. It encodes CASSTGGKQFF.

The CDR3 sequence is CASSGGLAGSAWEQYF. CDR3 bases: TGCGCCAGCAGCGGGGGACTAGCGGGGTCCGCCTGGGAGCAGTACTTC. This sequence joins TRBV5-1 and TRBJ2-7; 13 bases match TRBD2. Germline assignment: CDR1 SGHRS and CDR2 YFSETQ. The CDR3 length is 16 residues. The V gene end was trimmed by 4 bases and the J gene end by 7 bases; junction bases not matched to a gene: 11.

This chain joins TRBV7-9 and TRBJ2-1, with TRBD2 matching 13 bases. Trimming removed 7 bases from V and 9 bases from J; junction bases left unmatched: 6. CDR1 and CDR2 (germline): SEHNR, FQNEAQ (reference sequence). The CDR3 has 14 residues. The CDR3 is CASTFGTSGIEQFF. Written as DNA, the CDR3 is TGTGCCAGCACCTTTGGGACTAGCGGGATTGAGCAGTTCTTC.

The chain links TRBV7-2 to TRBJ1-2; 9 nucleotides agree with TRBD1. Germline-derived CDR1 and CDR2 are SGHTA and FQGNSA. The CDR3 is 14 residues long. The V and J ends lost 6 bases and 8 bases, in that order; junction bases with no gene match: 10. CDR3 nucleotide sequence: TGTGCCAGCAGTCCGGACAGGGGAGATGTGGGCTACACCTTC. Translation gives CASSPDRGDVGYTF.

The chain employs TRBV5-1 and TRBJ2-7, with 9 bases fitting TRBD1. V trimming: 3 bases; J trimming: 2 bases; junction bases outside the gene matches: 9. The CDR3 has 16 amino acids. The germline V gene encodes CDR1 SGHRS and CDR2 YFSETQ. CDR3: CASSSPLQGAAYEQYF. CDR3 nucleotides: TGCGCCAGCAGCTCACCTCTACAGGGGGCGGCCTACGAGCAGTACTTC.

This clone showed up just once. The genes are TRBV5-1 and TRBJ2-3, with TRBD1 as a possible D gene (6 bases). V was cut by 4 bases and J by 0 bases, with 18 bases left in between. The length of the CDR3 is 17 residues. The V gene's germline CDR1 is SGHRS and CDR2 YFSETQ. The CDR3 sequence: CASSPGQTLSSTDTQYF. CDR3 DNA: TGCGCCAGCAGCCCAGGACAGACCCTCTCTAGCACAGATACGCAGTATTTT. Full variable domain (missing parts from reference TRBV5-1 and TRBJ2-3): KAGVTQTPRYLIKTRGQQVTLSCSPISGHRSVSWYQQTPGQGLQFLFEYFSETQRNKGNFPGRFSGRQFSNSRSEMNVSTLELGDSALYLCASSPGQTLSSTDTQYFGPGTRLTVL.

The chain has TRBV6-6 and TRBJ2-7; 8 bases agree with TRBD1. Losses at the gene ends were 5 bases for V and 4 bases for J; bases not matched to a gene: 10. Germline lookup yields CDR1 MNHNY and CDR2 SVGAGI (reference sequence). There are 15 residues in the CDR3. The CDR3 region is CASSRYQGAAYEQYF. For the CDR3, the DNA is TGTGCCAGCAGTAGATACCAGGGGGCGGCGTACGAGCAGTACTTC.